This T cell receptor (beta chain) stems from a study of T cells after yellow fever vaccination. CDR1 is MNHEY and CDR2 is SVGEGT in the germline V gene. The CDR3 consists of 15 residues. V shed 0 bases and J 4 bases; nucleotides not matched to a gene: 3. TCRdb analysed the 5' RACE reads with MiXCR anew, one entry per CDR3 protein. Counted here are around 340,000 distinct CDR3 sequences, under 15% occurring once; the ten biggest clones make up 2.5% to 3.5%. This clonotype was seen a handful of times. The receptor was isolated from a man aged 18 to 29 who received the YFV17D yellow fever vaccine. The chain has TRBV6-2 or TRBV6-3 and TRBJ2-1; 7 bases line up with TRBD2. The sequencing used CD4+ T cells sorted from PBMCs, collected 15 days after the yellow fever booster vaccination. Here the CDR3 reads CASSYSGRAYNEQFF. CDR3 bases: TGTGCCAGCAGTTACTCGGGGAGGGCATACAATGAGCAGTTCTTC.